This paragraph reports one TCR beta chain. Its antigen is currently unknown. This CDR3 contains 15 residues. The V and J ends lost 6 bases and 7 bases, in that order; junction bases with no gene match: 7. Per the germline V gene, CDR1 is WSHSY and CDR2 is SAAADI. These data are taken from a study of T cell responses to AZD1222 COVID-19 vaccine. Some clones are missing from TCRdb's copy, which holds only in-frame ones; the method was immunoSEQ multiplex PCR. Of about 150,000 clones in the sample, roughly 87% were seen once. Study-level results: Most donors were white British, females outnumbered males, and clonal diversity was possibly underestimated. At 160-218 and 743-854, vaccine-associated CD4 TCRs were dominant, and they spanned spike. Receipt of two AZD1222 doses was followed by a rise in Spike-specific TCR breadth and depth. At study baseline, merely five or six AZD1222 recipients were seropositive.

The chain is built from TRBV10-2 and TRBJ2-1; TRBD2 agrees at 12 bases. The sequenced sample was peripheral blood, obtained 28 days after the second AZD1222 dose. The clonotype comes from an adult who received the AZD1222 COVID-19 vaccine. The CDR3 here is CASRPSGGAENEQFF. The DNA of the CDR3 is TGCGCCAGCAGACCTAGCGGGGGGGCCGAAAATGAGCAGTTCTTC.